This TCR beta chain originates from a study of cytomegalovirus exposure and HLA in healthy donors. It was with 60 Vbeta and 13 Jbeta primers that the PCR ran. The table came from immunoSEQ multiplex PCR; TCRdb's copy has only in-frame clones and leaves some out. Its clone listing holds around 57,000 clones. Regarding this clone: The antigen is not known.

Healthy donors of bone marrow made up the group. Germline assignment: CDR1 SGHRS and CDR2 YFSETQ. The V end was cut by 1 base, the J end by 6 bases, with 11 bases between. The CDR3 spans 14 residues. Overall study results and limits: Relative to the approximately 670-donor mean, N-insertions were reportedly fewer in an Asian-associated ancestry cluster in a later analysis. An observed cluster of highly shared sequence variants was recorded as a likely sequencing artifact. In an earlier analysis, about 87% or about 30%: the productive usage of most TCR beta V segments.

Sequencing input: PBMCs. The clonotype originates from a woman aged 50 to 65 in good health and CMV-seropositive. The gene calls are TRBV5-1 and TRBJ2-1; tentatively, D is TRBD2 (5 bases). The chain's CDR3 is CASSLSAGSNEQFF. CDR3 in DNA: TGCGCCAGCAGCTTGTCGGCGGGCTCCAATGAGCAGTTCTTC. The variable domain in full, completed from reference TRBV5-1 and TRBJ2-1, reads KAGVTQTPRYLIKTRGQQVTLSCSPISGHRSVSWYQQTPGQGLQFLFEYFSETQRNKGNFPGRFSGRQFSNSRSEMNVSTLELGDSALYLCASSLSAGSNEQFFGPGTRLTVL.